These 17 T cell receptor beta chains came from one sample sequenced in a study of OX40 agonist ivuxolimab in advanced cancers. Clones were sequenced by immunoSEQ multiplex PCR, and TCRdb holds only the in-frame ones, with some missing. The sample consists of roughly 64,000 clones, about 80% of them appearing once. The sequencing here drew on CD4+ or CD8+ T cells sorted from blood, taken in a trial of the OX40 agonist ivuxolimab. The receptor set was obtained from an adult with an advanced solid tumor such as melanoma, head and neck, liver or kidney cancer.

V gene TRBV9 combines with J gene TRBJ2-3; no definite D call. CDR3 size: 14 residues. The V and J ends lost 1 base and 5 bases respectively, with 11 bases between them. Per the germline V gene, CDR1 is SGDLS and CDR2 is YYNGEE. In DNA form, the CDR3 reads TGTGCCAGCAGCGTACAATTGTTGGGAGATACGCAGTATTTT. Translating it yields CASSVQLLGDTQYF.

CDR3 sequence: CASSLLGGSYEQYF. As DNA, the CDR3 is TGTGCCAGCAGTTTATTAGGGGGCTCCTACGAGCAGTACTTC. This chain connects TRBV28 to TRBJ2-7, with a tentative D call TRBD1 (6 bases). Trimming left V 1 base short and J 0 bases short, with 7 bases between. Germline loops: CDR1 MDHEN, CDR2 SYDVKM. The CDR3 consists of 14 residues.

The chain has TRBV23-1 and TRBJ2-1; 8 positions match TRBD1. TRBV23-1 is an ORF for which the function is uncertain. This CDR3 is 16 amino acids long. The ends lost 5 bases at V and 8 bases at J; junction bases unmatched: 14. In DNA, the CDR3 is TGCGCCAGCAGTTCCCAGGGGGCGAAGTCCGTCTATGAGCAGTTCTTC. Encoded protein: CASSSQGAKSVYEQFF.

V and J are TRBV5-4 and TRBJ2-2; TRBD2 is a possible D gene (5 bases). CDR3 length equals 15 residues. Germline V gives CDR1 SGHNT, CDR2 YYREEE (reference sequence). Between the trimmed V and J ends, which lost 0 bases and 3 bases, there was a span of 9 bases. The chain's CDR3 is CASSLGAGYTGELFF. The DNA for the CDR3 is TGTGCCAGCAGCTTGGGCGCGGGTTACACCGGGGAGCTGTTTTTT.

V gene TRBV19 combines with J gene TRBJ1-2; TRBD1 matches at 7 bases. Germline CDR1 reads LNHDA; CDR2 reads SQIVND (reference sequence). V lost 6 bases and J lost 4; bases outside the gene matches: 8. CDR3 length: 14 residues. CDR3 amino acids: CASSIRDRLYGYTF. CDR3 sequence (DNA): TGTGCCAGTAGCATCCGGGACAGACTCTATGGCTACACCTTC.

The V call is TRBV14, the J call TRBJ1-3; D gene unclear. The CDR3 has 15 residues. The V and J ends lost 4 bases and 5 bases respectively, with 15 bases between them. CDR1 and CDR2 from the germline V gene are SGHDN and FVKESK. The CDR3 is CASSPGRQFRNTIYF. In DNA form, the CDR3 reads TGTGCCAGCAGCCCCGGGAGGCAATTTAGAAACACCATATATTTT.

This clone was observed a few times. The chain couples TRBV5-5 to TRBJ1-2, with D possibly matching TRBD1 (5 bases). The CDR3 has 14 residues. The germline V and J ends were trimmed by 9 bases and 2 bases, with 17 bases remaining between them. Looked up from germline, CDR1 is SGHKS and CDR2 is YYEKEE (reference sequence). The CDR3 region is CATQPAGVNYGYTF. CDR3 nucleotide sequence: TGTGCCACCCAGCCAGCGGGGGTGAACTATGGCTACACCTTC.

The gene calls are TRBV7-6 and TRBJ2-2; 9 nucleotides match TRBD1. The CDR3 is 17 amino acids. V shed 4 bases, J shed 5 bases, and the junction held 11 bases outside the gene matches. Germline V gives CDR1 SGHVS, CDR2 FNYEAQ. As DNA, the CDR3 is TGTGCCAGCAGCTCCCGGGGACAGGGCCTGGGGACCGGGGAGCTGTTTTTT. This translates into CASSSRGQGLGTGELFF.

The rearrangement links TRBV7-9 to TRBJ2-2, with D perhaps assigned TRBD1 or TRBD2 (5 bases each). Trimming shortened V by 3 bases and J by 1 base, and 9 bases separated the two germline ends. The CDR3 loop spans 15 amino acids. Looked up from germline, CDR1 is SEHNR and CDR2 is FQNEAQ (reference sequence). CDR3 in DNA: TGTGCCAGCAGCTTCGGGACCCGGAACACCGGGGAGCTGTTTTTT. Translation: CASSFGTRNTGELFF.

This chain links TRBV5-1 with TRBJ2-5; TRBD1 matches 9 bases. Germline values: CDR1 SGHRS, CDR2 YFSETQ. The junction had 13 bases not matched to a gene; V was cut back by 0 bases and J by 7 bases. The CDR3 spans 17 residues. The CDR3, as DNA: TGCGCCAGCAGCTTGGCCCCTGGACAGGGGCCGGTCCGGACCCAGTACTTC. Protein product: CASSLAPGQGPVRTQYF.

The rearrangement links TRBV5-5 to TRBJ2-5; the D gene is possibly TRBD2 (6 bases). The germline V gene encodes CDR1 SGHKS and CDR2 YYEKEE (reference sequence). The CDR3 runs to 15 residues. V was clipped by 3 bases and J by 1 base, with 13 bases between them. CDR3 in amino acids: CASSSLAGPQETQYF. CDR3 in DNA: TGTGCCAGCAGCTCCTTGGCGGGGCCCCAAGAGACCCAGTACTTC.

The chain joins TRBV11-3 to TRBJ2-5, with a weak D call TRBD2 (6 bases). The germline V and J ends were trimmed by 2 bases and 5 bases, with 15 bases remaining between them. CDR3 length: 15 amino acids. Germline lookup yields CDR1 SGHNT and CDR2 YENEEA. Here the CDR3 reads CASSLTTGTQETQYF. CDR3 in DNA: TGTGCCAGCAGCTTAACAACCGGGACTCAGGAGACCCAGTACTTC. Based on the CDR3 plus reference TRBV11-3 and TRBJ2-5, the full variable domain is EAGVVQSPRYKIIEKKQPVAFWCNPISGHNTLYWYLQNLGQGPELLIRYENEEAVDDSQLPKDRFSAERLKGVDSTLKIQPAELGDSAVYLCASSLTTGTQETQYFGPGTRLLVL.

The V gene is TRBV5-4, the J gene TRBJ2-7; D is perhaps TRBD2 (5 bases). With 2 bases removed from V and 5 bases from J, the gap between germline ends came to 14 bases. The CDR3 has 14 amino acids. Germline-derived CDR1 and CDR2 are SGHNT and YYREEE (reference sequence). The CDR3, as DNA: TGTGCCAGCAGCTTCTCGTATCACGGGGACGAGCAGTACTTC. Translating it yields CASSFSYHGDEQYF.

In its sample, this clone was seen once. This sequence joins TRBV5-1 and TRBJ2-2, with 10 bases that match TRBD2. The CDR3 consists of 15 residues. Germline lookup yields CDR1 SGHRS and CDR2 YFSETQ. V shed 8 bases, J shed 0 bases, and the junction held 4 bases outside the gene matches. CDR3 coding DNA: TGCGCCAGTTCTAGCGGGGGAGCGAACACCGGGGAGCTGTTTTTT. This translates into CASSSGGANTGELFF.

The chain links TRBV28 to TRBJ1-4; 8 bases match TRBD1. V lost 5 bases and J lost 5; bases outside the gene matches: 7. Germline loops: CDR1 MDHEN, CDR2 SYDVKM. The CDR3 covers 15 residues. CDR3 region: CASSPSTGVNEKLFF. The CDR3 nucleotides are TGTGCCAGCAGTCCATCGACAGGGGTAAATGAAAAACTGTTTTTT.

The chain is built from TRBV4-1 and TRBJ2-5; TRBD1 is a possible D gene (5 bases). This CDR3 has 14 residues. Germline CDR1 and CDR2: MGHRA and YSYEKL. The V gene lost 3 bases and the J gene lost 2 bases, with 10 bases spanning the gap. Here the CDR3 DNA reads TGCGCCAGCAGCCAGAGACAGATTCAAGAGACCCAGTACTTC. Its protein is CASSQRQIQETQYF.

This clone was seen more than once but under ten times. The rearrangement uses TRBV5-6 and TRBJ1-5, with 11 bases matching TRBD1. The length of the CDR3 is 15 residues. Unmatched junction bases numbered 7, after V lost 4 bases and J lost 7 bases. The germline V gene encodes CDR1 SGHDT and CDR2 YYEEEE. The CDR3 DNA follows: TGTGCCAGCAGCCCCCAGGGACAGGGGGGACAGCCCCAGCATTTT. It yields the protein CASSPQGQGGQPQHF. Variable domain in full (rest from reference TRBV5-6 and TRBJ1-5): DAGVTQSPTHLIKTRGQQVTLRCSPKSGHDTVSWYQQALGQGPQFIFQYYEEEERQRGNFPDRFSGHQFPNYSSELNVNALLLGDSALYLCASSPQGQGGQPQHFGDGTRLSIL.